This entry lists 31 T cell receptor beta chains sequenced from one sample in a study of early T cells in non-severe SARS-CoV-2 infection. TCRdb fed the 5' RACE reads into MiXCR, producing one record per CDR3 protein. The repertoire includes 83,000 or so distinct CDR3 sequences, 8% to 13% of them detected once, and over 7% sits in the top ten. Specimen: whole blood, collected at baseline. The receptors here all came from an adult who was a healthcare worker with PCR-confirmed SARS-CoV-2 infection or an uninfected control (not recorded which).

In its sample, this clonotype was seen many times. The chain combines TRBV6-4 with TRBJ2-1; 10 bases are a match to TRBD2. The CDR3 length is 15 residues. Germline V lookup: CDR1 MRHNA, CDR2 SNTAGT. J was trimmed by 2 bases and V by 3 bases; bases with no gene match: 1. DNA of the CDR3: TGTGCCAGCAGTGAAGGACTAGCGGCCTACAATGAGCAGTTCTTC. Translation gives CASSEGLAAYNEQFF.

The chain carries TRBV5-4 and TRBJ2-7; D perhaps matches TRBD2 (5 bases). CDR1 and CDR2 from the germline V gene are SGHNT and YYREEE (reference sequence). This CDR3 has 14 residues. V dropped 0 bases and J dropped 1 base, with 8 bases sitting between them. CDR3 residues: CASSLEAGSYEQYF. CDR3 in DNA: TGTGCCAGCAGCTTGGAGGCGGGTTCCTACGAGCAGTACTTC.

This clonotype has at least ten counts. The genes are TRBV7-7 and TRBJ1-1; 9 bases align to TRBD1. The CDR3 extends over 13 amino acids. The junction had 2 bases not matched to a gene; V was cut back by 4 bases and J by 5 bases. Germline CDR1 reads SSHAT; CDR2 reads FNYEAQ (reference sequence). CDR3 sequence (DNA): TGTGCCAGCAGCTCAGACAGGGGGACTGAAGCTTTCTTT. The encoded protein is CASSSDRGTEAFF.

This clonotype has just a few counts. The CDR3 here is CASRRTSGYNEQFF. The CDR3 region has the DNA TGTGCCAGTAGGAGGACTAGCGGTTACAATGAGCAGTTCTTC. V gene TRBV19 combines with J gene TRBJ2-1; 10 bases align to TRBD2. V was clipped by 6 bases and J by 4 bases; unmatched bases: 3. This CDR3 spans 14 amino acids. Germline CDR1 is LNHDA and CDR2 is SQIVND (reference sequence).

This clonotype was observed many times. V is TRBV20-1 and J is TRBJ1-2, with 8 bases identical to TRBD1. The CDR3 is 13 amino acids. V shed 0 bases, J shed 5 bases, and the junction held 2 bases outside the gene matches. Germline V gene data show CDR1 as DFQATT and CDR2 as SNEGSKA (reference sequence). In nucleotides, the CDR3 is TGCAGTGCTAGAGATAACAGGGGGTATGGCTACACCTTC. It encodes CSARDNRGYGYTF.

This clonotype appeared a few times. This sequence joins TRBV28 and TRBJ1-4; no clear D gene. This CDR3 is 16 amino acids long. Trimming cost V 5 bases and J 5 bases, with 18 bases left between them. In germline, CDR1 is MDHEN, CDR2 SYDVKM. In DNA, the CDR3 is TGTGCCAGCAGTGCTCCGGACTCTCGAAGGAATGAAAAACTGTTTTTT. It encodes CASSAPDSRRNEKLFF. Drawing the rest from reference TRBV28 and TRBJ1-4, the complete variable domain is DVKVTQSSRYLVKRTGEKVFLECVQDMDHENMFWYRQDPGLGLRLIYFSYDVKMKEKGDIPEGYSVSREKKERFSLILESASTNQTSMYLCASSAPDSRRNEKLFFGSGTQLSVL.

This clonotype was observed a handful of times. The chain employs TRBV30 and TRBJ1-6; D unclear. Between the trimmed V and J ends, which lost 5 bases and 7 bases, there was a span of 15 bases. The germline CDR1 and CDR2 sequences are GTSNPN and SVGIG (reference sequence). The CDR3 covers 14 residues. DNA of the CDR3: TGTGCCTGGGCCGTGGTTTTTGAAAATTCACCCCTCCACTTT. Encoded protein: CAWAVVFENSPLHF.

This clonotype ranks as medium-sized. The CDR3 here is CASGEGNADTQYF. As DNA, the CDR3 is TGCGCCAGCGGAGAAGGGAACGCAGATACGCAGTATTTT. This chain connects TRBV10-1 to TRBJ2-3; no clear D gene. Germline V gives CDR1 WNHNN, CDR2 SYGVQD (reference sequence). V gave up 8 bases and J gave up 4 bases, with 13 bases separating them. This CDR3 spans 13 amino acids.

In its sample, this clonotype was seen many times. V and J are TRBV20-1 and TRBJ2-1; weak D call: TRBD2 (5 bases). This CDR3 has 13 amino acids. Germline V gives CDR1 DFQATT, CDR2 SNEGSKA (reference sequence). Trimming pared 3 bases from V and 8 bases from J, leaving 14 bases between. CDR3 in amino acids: CSARGPSNHEQFF. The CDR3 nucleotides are TGCAGTGCTAGGGGTCCTAGCAACCATGAGCAGTTCTTC.

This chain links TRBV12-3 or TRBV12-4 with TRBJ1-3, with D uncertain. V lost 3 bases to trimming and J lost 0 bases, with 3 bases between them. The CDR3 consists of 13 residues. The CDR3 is CASSFVSGNTIYF. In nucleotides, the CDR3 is TGTGCCAGCAGTTTTGTCTCTGGAAACACCATATATTTT.

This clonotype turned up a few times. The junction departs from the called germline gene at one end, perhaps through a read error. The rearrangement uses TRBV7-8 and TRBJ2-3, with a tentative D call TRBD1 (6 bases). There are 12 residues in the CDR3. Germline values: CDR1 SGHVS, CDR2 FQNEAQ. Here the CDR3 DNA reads TGTGTCAGCAGCTTAACAGGGGATACGCAGTATTTT. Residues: CVSSLTGDTQYF. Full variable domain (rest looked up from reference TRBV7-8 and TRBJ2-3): GAGVSQSPRYKVAKRGQDVALRCDPISGHVSLFWYQQALGQGPEFLTYFQNEAQLDKSGLPSDRFFAERPEGSVSTLKIQRTQQEDSAVYLCVSSLTGDTQYFGPGTRLTVL.

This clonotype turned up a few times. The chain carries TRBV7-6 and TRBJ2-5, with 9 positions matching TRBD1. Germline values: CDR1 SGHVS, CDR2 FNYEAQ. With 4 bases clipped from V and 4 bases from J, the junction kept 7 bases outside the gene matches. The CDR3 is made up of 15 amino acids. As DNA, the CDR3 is TGTGCCAGCAGCTCCAAACAGGGGGCGCGAGAGACCCAGTACTTC. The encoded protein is CASSSKQGARETQYF.

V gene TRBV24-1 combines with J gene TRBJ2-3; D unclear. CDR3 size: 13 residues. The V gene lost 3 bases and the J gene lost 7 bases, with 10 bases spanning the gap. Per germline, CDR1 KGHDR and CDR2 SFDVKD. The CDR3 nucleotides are TGTGCCACCAGTGATCCAGGACGGTATACGCAGTATTTT. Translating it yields CATSDPGRYTQYF.

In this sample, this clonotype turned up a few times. CDR3 bases: TGTGCCAGCAGCCAGGGGAGCGCGTCGAGCAATGAGCAGTTCTTC. Amino acids: CASSQGSASSNEQFF. The chain combines TRBV7-6 with TRBJ2-1; weak D call: TRBD1 (6 bases). Trimming cost V 5 bases and J 6 bases, with 17 bases left between them. Germline CDR1 is SGHVS and CDR2 is FNYEAQ. The CDR3 has 15 residues.

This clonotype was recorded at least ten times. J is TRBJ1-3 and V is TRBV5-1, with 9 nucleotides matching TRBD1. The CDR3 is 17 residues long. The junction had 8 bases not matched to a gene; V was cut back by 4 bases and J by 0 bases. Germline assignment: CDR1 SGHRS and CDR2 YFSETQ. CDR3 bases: TGCGCCAGCAGCGGACAGGGACAGGGTGGCTCTGGAAACACCATATATTTT. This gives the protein CASSGQGQGGSGNTIYF.

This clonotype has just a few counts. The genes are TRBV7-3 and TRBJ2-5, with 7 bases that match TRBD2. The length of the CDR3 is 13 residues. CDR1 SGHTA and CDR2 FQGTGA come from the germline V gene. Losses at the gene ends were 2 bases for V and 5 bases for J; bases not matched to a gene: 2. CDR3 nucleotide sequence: TGTGCCAGCAGCTTAGGGACTATGGAGACCCAGTACTTC. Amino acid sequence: CASSLGTMETQYF.

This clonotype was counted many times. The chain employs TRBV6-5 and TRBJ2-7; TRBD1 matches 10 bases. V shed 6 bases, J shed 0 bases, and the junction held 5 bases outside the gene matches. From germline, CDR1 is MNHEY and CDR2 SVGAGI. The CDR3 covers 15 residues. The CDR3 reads CASRVGTGASYEQYF. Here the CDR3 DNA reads TGTGCCAGCAGAGTCGGGACAGGGGCCTCCTACGAGCAGTACTTC.

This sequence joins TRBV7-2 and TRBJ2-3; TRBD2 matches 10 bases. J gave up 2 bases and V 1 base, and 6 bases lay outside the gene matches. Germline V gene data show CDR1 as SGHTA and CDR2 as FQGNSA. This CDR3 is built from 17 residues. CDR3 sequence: CASSLVIAGGLTDTQYF. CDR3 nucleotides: TGTGCCAGCAGCTTAGTGATAGCGGGAGGACTCACAGATACGCAGTATTTT.

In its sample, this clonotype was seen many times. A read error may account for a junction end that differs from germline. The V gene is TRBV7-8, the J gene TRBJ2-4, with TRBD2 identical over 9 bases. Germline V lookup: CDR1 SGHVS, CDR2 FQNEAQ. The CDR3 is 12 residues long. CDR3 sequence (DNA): TGTGCCAGCAGCCCCTGGGAAGGCGGGAGGGACTTC. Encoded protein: CASSPWEGGRDF.

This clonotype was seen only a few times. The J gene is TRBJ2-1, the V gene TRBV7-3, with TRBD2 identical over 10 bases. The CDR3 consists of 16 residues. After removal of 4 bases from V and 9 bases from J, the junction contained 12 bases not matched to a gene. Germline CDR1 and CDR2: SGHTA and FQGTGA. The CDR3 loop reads CASSSGLAGVLGEQFF. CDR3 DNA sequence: TGTGCCAGCAGCTCCGGGCTAGCGGGAGTGCTCGGTGAGCAGTTCTTC. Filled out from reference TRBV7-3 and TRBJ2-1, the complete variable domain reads GAGVSQTPSNKVTEKGKYVELRCDPISGHTALYWYRQSLGQGPEFLIYFQGTGAADDSGLPNDRFFAVRPEGSVSTLKIQRTERGDSAVYLCASSSGLAGVLGEQFFGPGTRLTVL.

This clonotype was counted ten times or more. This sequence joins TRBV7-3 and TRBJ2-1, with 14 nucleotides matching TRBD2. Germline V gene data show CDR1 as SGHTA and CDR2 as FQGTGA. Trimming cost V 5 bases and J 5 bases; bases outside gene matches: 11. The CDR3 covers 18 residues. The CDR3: CASSTLTSGRASDNEQFF. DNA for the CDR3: TGTGCCAGCAGCACCCTGACTAGCGGGAGGGCCTCTGACAATGAGCAGTTCTTC.

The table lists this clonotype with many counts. The CDR3 sequence is CATGGQVQETQYF. CDR3 DNA sequence: TGTGCCACCGGAGGACAGGTCCAAGAGACCCAGTACTTC. The rearrangement joins TRBV24-1 to TRBJ2-5; 7 bases line up with TRBD1. With V trimmed by 9 bases and J by 1 base, 4 bases remained unmatched. The CDR3 is 13 residues long. Germline V lookup: CDR1 KGHDR, CDR2 SFDVKD.

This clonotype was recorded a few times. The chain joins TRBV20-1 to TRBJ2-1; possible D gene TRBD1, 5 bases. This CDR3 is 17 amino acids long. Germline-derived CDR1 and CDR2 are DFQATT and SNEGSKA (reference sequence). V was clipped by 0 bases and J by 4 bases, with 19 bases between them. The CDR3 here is CSARDVRPGRYYNEQFF. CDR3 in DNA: TGCAGTGCTAGAGATGTTCGTCCAGGGCGGTATTACAATGAGCAGTTCTTC.

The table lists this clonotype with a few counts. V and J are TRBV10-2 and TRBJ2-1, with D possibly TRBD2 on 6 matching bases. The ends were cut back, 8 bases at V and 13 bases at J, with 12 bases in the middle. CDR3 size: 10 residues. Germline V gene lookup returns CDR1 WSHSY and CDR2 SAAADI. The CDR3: CASLEGRQFF. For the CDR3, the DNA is TGCGCCAGCCTGGAGGGGAGACAGTTCTTC.

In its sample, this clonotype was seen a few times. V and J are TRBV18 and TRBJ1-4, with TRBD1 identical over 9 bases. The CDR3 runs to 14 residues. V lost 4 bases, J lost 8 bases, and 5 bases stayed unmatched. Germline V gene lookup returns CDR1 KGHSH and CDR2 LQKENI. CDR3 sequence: CASSLGQGKEKLFF. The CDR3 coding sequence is TGTGCCAGCTCACTTGGACAGGGGAAAGAAAAACTGTTTTTT.

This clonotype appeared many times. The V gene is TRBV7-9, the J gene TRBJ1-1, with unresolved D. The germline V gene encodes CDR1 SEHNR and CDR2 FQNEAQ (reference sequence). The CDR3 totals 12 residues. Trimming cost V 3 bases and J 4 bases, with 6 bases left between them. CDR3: CASSLGSTEAFF. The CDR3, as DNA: TGTGCCAGCAGCTTGGGGAGCACTGAAGCTTTCTTT.

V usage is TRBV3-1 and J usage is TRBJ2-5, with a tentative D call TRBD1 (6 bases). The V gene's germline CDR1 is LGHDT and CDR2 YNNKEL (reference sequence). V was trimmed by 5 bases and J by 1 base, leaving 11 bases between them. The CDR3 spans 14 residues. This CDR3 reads CASSYRASQETQYF. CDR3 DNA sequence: TGTGCCAGCAGCTACAGGGCGAGCCAAGAGACCCAGTACTTC.

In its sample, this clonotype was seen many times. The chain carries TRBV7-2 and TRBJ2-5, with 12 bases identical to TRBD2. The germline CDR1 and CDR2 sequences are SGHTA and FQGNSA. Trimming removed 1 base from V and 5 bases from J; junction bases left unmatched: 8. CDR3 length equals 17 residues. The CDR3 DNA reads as TGTGCCAGCAGCTTAGGACCTAGCGGGAGGGCCGGGGAGACCCAGTACTTC. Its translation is CASSLGPSGRAGETQYF. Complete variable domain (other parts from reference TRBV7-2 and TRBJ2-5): GAGVSQSPSNKVTEKGKDVELRCDPISGHTALYWYRQSLGQGLEFLIYFQGNSAPDKSGLPSDRFSAERTGGSVSTLTIQRTQQEDSAVYLCASSLGPSGRAGETQYFGPGTRLLVL.

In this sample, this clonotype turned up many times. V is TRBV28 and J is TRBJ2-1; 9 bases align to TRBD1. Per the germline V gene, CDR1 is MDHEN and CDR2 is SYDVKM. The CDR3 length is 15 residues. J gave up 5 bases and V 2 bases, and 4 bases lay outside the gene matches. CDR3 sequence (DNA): TGTGCCAGCAGTTTAGCTGGGACAGGGAACAATGAGCAGTTCTTC. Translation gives CASSLAGTGNNEQFF.

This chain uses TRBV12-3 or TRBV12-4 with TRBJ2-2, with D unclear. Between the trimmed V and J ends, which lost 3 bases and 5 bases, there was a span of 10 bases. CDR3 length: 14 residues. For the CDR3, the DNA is TGTGCCAGCAGTTTTCTTGCCAGAACCGGGGAGCTGTTTTTT. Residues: CASSFLARTGELFF.

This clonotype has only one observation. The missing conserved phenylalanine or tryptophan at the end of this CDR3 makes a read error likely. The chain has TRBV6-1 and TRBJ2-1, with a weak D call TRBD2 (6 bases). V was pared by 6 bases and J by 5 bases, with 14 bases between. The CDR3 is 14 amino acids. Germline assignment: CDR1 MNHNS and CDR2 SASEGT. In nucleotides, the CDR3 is TGTGCCAGCAGCCCGACTAGATGGGACAATGAGCAGTTCTCC. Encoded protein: CASSPTRWDNEQFS.